This is a list of T cell receptor beta chains from one sample in a study of blood T cell repertoires in COVID-19. The assay was immunoSEQ multiplex PCR, and TCRdb's table has in-frame clones only and misses some. The sample yields about 44,000 clones, more than 65% seen once. Sequenced input: peripheral blood. The source is a woman aged 70-85 years with acute or convalescent COVID-19. The CDR3 runs from the conserved cysteine through the conserved F or W. D genes are given only for firm matches. Rows may omit the clone size; those that give it use once, few, many or a size class.

NA,TRBJ1-1,TRBV10-2,NA,CASSESRGLNTEAFF,TGCGCCAGCAGTGAGTCACGAGGTCTGAACACTGAAGCTTTCTTT
TRBD1,TRBJ1-1,TRBV12-5,few,CASGDGDRGEAFF,TGTGCTAGTGGAGACGGGGACAGGGGTGAAGCTTTCTTT
NA,TRBJ2-3,TRBV30,NA,CAWSVRAVTQYF,TGTGCCTGGAGTGTACGAGCGGTTACGCAGTATTTT
NA,TRBJ1-6,TRBV14,few,CASSAEKVTNSPLHF,TGTGCCAGCAGCGCGGAGAAGGTTACCAATTCACCCCTCCACTTT
NA,TRBJ2-7,TRBV18,NA,CASSQIPGPGDYEQYF,TGTGCCAGCTCACAAATTCCGGGCCCAGGGGATTACGAGCAGTACTTC
NA,TRBJ1-3,TRBV7-2,NA,CASSLEQGSGNTIYF,TGTGCCAGCAGCTTAGAACAGGGATCCGGAAACACCATATATTTT
TRBD1,TRBJ2-2,TRBV2,once,CASSTGGDTGELFF,TGTGCCAGCAGCACAGGGGGTGACACCGGGGAGCTGTTTTTT
TRBD2,TRBJ2-1,TRBV30,NA,CAWRGLAANEQFF,TGTGCCTGGAGGGGACTAGCGGCGAATGAGCAGTTCTTC
TRBD1,TRBJ1-5,TRBV19,NA,CASSIEAGQGWSNQPQHF,TGTGCCAGTAGTATCGAGGCGGGACAGGGCTGGAGCAATCAGCCCCAGCATTTT
TRBD2,TRBJ2-3,TRBV6-4,NA,CASSDGISGGTDTQYF,TGTGCCAGCAGTGACGGGATTAGCGGGGGCACAGATACGCAGTATTTT
TRBD1,TRBJ1-6,TRBV7-9,NA,CASSRGTGVSSPLHF,TGTGCCAGCAGCCGCGGGACAGGCGTTAGTTCACCCCTCCACTTT
NA,TRBJ2-1,TRBV15,NA,CATSGRGQGGNNEQFF,TGTGCCACCAGCGGGCGTGGGCAGGGTGGGAACAATGAGCAGTTCTTC
NA,TRBJ2-7,TRBV6-5,few,CASSYSRDTSRYEQYF,TGTGCCAGCAGTTACTCCCGGGACACCTCCCGGTACGAGCAGTACTTC
TRBD2,TRBJ2-7,TRBV9,NA,CASSVGLAGDIREQYF,TGTGCCAGCAGCGTAGGTCTAGCGGGAGATATACGCGAGCAGTACTTC
NA,TRBJ2-3,TRBV7-9,NA,CASSLAAQKFTDMQYF,TGTGCCAGCAGCTTAGCGGCGCAGAAATTCACAGATATGCAGTATTTT
NA,TRBJ2-2,TRBV5-4,once,CASSPRQFANTGELFF,TGTGCCAGCAGCCCTAGACAGTTCGCGAACACCGGGGAGCTGTTTTTT
NA,TRBJ1-3,TRBV15,NA,CATSRDTGASGNTIYF,TGTGCCACCAGCAGAGATACTGGTGCCTCTGGAAACACCATATATTTT
NA,TRBJ1-4,TRBV25-1,few,CASSVSGGLINEKLFF,TGTGCCAGCAGTGTTTCTGGGGGACTGATAAATGAAAAACTGTTTTTT
TRBD2,TRBJ2-3,TRBV9,NA,CASSVEGTRSLDTQYF,TGTGCCAGCAGCGTAGAAGGGACTAGGAGTTTAGATACGCAGTATTTT
NA,TRBJ1-3,TRBV5-5,once,CASSEDRTGNTIYF,TGTGCCAGCAGCGAGGACAGAACTGGAAACACCATATATTTT
NA,TRBJ1-1,TRBV7-8,NA,CASSLVPGETRAFF,TGTGCCAGCAGCTTAGTTCCAGGGGAGACGAGAGCTTTCTTT
TRBD2,TRBJ2-1,TRBV4-3,NA,CASSPLASGRVGYEQFF,TGCGCCAGCAGCCCCCTAGCTAGCGGGAGGGTGGGATATGAGCAGTTCTTC
NA,TRBJ1-5,TRBV6-1,NA,CASSSSGAGNQPQHF,TGTGCCAGCAGTTCATCCGGTGCGGGGAATCAGCCCCAGCATTTT
TRBD1,TRBJ1-1,TRBV5-4,NA,CASSLVGGTGSTEAFF,TGTGCCAGCAGCTTGGTCGGGGGGACAGGGAGTACTGAAGCTTTCTTT
TRBD1,TRBJ1-1,TRBV18,NA,CASSGDRLNTEAFF,TGTGCCAGCTCAGGGGACAGGCTTAACACTGAAGCTTTCTTT
NA,TRBJ2-1,TRBV6-5,few,CASSSRKRTYNEQFF,TGTGCCAGCAGTTCTCGAAAGAGAACCTACAATGAGCAGTTCTTC
TRBD1,TRBJ1-2,TRBV27,NA,CASSSGGANRGYTF,TGTGCCAGCAGTTCAGGGGGCGCGAATCGAGGCTACACCTTC
NA,TRBJ1-1,TRBV21-1,NA,CASSKLLANTEAFF,TGTGCCAGCAGCAAGCTGTTGGCCAACACTGAAGCTTTCTTT
NA,TRBJ2-6,TRBV14,NA,CASSQSRAGANALTF,TGTGCCAGCAGCCAATCAAGGGCTGGGGCCAACGCCCTGACTTTC
NA,TRBJ1-2,TRBV7-9,NA,CASSIDRSNYGYTF,TGTGCCAGCAGCATAGACAGGTCGAACTATGGCTACACCTTC
NA,TRBJ2-5,TRBV5-6,NA,CASSPVGGEDTQYF,TGTGCCAGCAGCCCAGTAGGAGGAGAAGATACCCAGTACTTC